This paragraph covers one T cell receptor beta chain sequence. Its antigen is still unknown. Base qualities are not at hand, and no much larger clone is one base apart. The time point label of this sample denotes: resected brain tissue, or blood drawn just prior to surgery. The surgery cases showing the highest brain T cell transcript signatures were chosen for TCR beta chain sequencing of brain tissue and, when available, of blood. Patients had been treated with at least one anti-epileptic drug before surgery. TCR-sequenced patients were children with drug-resistant epilepsy due to tuberous sclerosis complex, focal cortical dysplasia, Rasmussen encephalitis or hemimegalencephaly. Blood was drawn right before the epilepsy surgery. The Monarch genomic DNA purification kit was used to extract bulk genomic DNA from unsorted brain tissue and whole blood. The germline ends are 7 bases apart after V is trimmed by 5 bases and J by 0 bases. Inclusive of the bounding cysteine and phenylalanine, the CDR3 is 13 residues long. Only the CDR3 portion is preserved as DNA: 39 bases, with reading frame beginning at the first base. Taken from the germline V gene, the CDR1 and CDR2 loops are MGHDK and SYGVNS.

This record comes from a study of brain T cells in children with intractable seizures (dated by TCRdb to about 2021). Concerning the study at large: Resected brain tissue from 53 pediatric epilepsy surgery cases was first screened for immune gene transcripts using a NanoString immunology panel. Among the roughly 12 selected surgery cases, pre-surgery blood was additionally sequenced for eight, leaving four cases with brain tissue only.

General findings and caveats noted by the study authors: Because sequencing depth differed between pre- and post-surgery blood, the absence of clones from the pre-surgery sample may reflect undersampling. Viral specificity was inferred solely from CDR3 sequence similarity, and the HCMV serostatus of the patients was not known.

The immunoSEQ assay was applied to genomic DNA to generate the TCR beta chain sequences. On the study's bioinformatics: CDR3 sequences that did not begin with the conserved framework cysteine at position 104 were removed manually. To get clonality, the normalized Shannon's Diversity Index was subtracted from one, giving values from 0 (maximal diversity) to 1 (oligoclonal). Differences in the frequency of the same CDR3 between samples, such as brain versus blood, were assessed with chi-squared comparison-of-proportions tests. Public clonotypes were found by searching immuneACCESS, and the VDJdb browser was used to assess similarity to known antiviral clonotypes. The table comes from immuneACCESS by way of TCRdb, which keeps in-frame sequences with V and J called. Part of the clones is missing from these tables; in studies checked, under half for an unresolved V gene and the rest for unknown reasons. The DNA gave D and trimming, while V, J and clone size come from that table. This sample holds 78,000 or so clones; about 90% were observed only once. Jointly, the top ten make up 24% of the sample.

The chain was built from TRBV25-1 and TRBJ1-2; the D gene identity is not certain. The material sequenced was peripheral blood, taken at surgery. The TCR sequence derives from a girl under 10 years old with Rasmussen encephalitis and intractable seizures. CDR3 sequence: CASSFGPNYGYTF. The nucleotide sequence is given as TGTGCCAGCAGTTTTGGCCCTAACTATGGCTACACCTTC.